This TCR beta chain was recorded in a study of blood T cell repertoires in COVID-19. The repertoire was sequenced with immunoSEQ multiplex PCR; TCRdb's copy has only in-frame clones and lacks some. In the table there are hundreds of thousands of clones, 75% to 85% of which are singletons. This clone was picked up a small number of times. V lost 9 bases to trimming and J lost 4 bases; unmatched junction nucleotides: 10. CDR3 size: 14 residues. CDR1 is MDHEN and CDR2 is SYDVKM in the germline V gene. This clonotype was sampled from a woman aged 70 to 79 with acute or convalescent COVID-19. Sequenced sample: peripheral blood. The gene calls are TRBV28 and TRBJ1-2, with 8 nucleotides matching TRBD1. CDR3 sequence: CASLAGTGPYGYTF. CDR3 coding DNA: TGTGCCAGTTTGGCTGGGACAGGCCCCTATGGCTACACCTTC.